This TCR beta chain was sequenced for a study of CD8 T cells in Susac syndrome. The V gene end was trimmed by 4 bases and the J gene end by 7 bases; junction bases not matched to a gene: 18. The germline gives CDR1 MNHEY, CDR2 SVGAGI. This CDR3 spans 17 amino acids. When the RNA was reverse transcribed, random hexamers were used with an input of roughly 0.5 to 1 ug. Multiplex immunoSEQ PCR targeted 54 Vbeta and 13 Jbeta TCR beta segments. Using its own MiXCR run on the immunoSEQ multiplex PCR reads, TCRdb lists one record per CDR3 protein. Of 100,000 to 150,000 distinct CDR3 sequences in the sample, 90% to 95% were seen once. Negative isolation yielded CD4+ and CD8+ T cells, and FACS enriched TEMRA cells.

This chain connects TRBV6-5 to TRBJ2-5; 7 bases fit TRBD2. The clonotype originates from a human donor in good health. The sequencing input was CD4+ T cells from PBMCs. The CDR3 sequence is CASSLGGSPGAAGTQYF. The CDR3 bases are TGTGCCAGCAGTTTGGGCGGGAGTCCTGGGGCAGCGGGGACCCAGTACTTC.